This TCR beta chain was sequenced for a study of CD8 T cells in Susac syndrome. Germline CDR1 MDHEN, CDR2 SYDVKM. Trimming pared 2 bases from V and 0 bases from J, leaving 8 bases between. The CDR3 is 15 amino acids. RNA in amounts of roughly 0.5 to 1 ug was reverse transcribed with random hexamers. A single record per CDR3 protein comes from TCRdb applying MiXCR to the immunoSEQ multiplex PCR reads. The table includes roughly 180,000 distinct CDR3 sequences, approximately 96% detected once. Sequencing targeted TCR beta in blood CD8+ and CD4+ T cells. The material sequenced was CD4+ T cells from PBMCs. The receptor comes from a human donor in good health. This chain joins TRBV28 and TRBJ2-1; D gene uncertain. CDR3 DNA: TGTGCCAGCAGTTTAGTTCCGAGCTCCTACAATGAGCAGTTCTTC. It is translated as CASSLVPSSYNEQFF.